This T cell receptor beta chain was identified during a study of cytomegalovirus exposure and HLA in healthy donors. Use of 60 Vbeta and 13 Jbeta primers characterized the PCR. Sequencing used immunoSEQ multiplex PCR; TCRdb keeps in-frame clones, though not all of them. The sample comprises 140,000 to 150,000 clones, approximately 80% of which are singletons, and about 4% rests with the top ten. V gave up 4 bases and J gave up 0 bases, with 11 bases separating them. CDR3 length: 16 amino acids. Germline V gene sequence: CDR1 SGHDT, CDR2 YYEEEE. This clonotype originated in a male donor in good health and CMV-seronegative. Specimen: PBMCs. V usage is TRBV5-6 and J usage is TRBJ1-6; D gene uncertain. CDR3 sequence reads: CASSPQISSYNSPLHF. CDR3 bases: TGTGCCAGCAGCCCACAGATTAGCTCCTATAATTCACCCCTCCACTTT.